What follows are 4 T cell receptor beta chains derived from one specimen sequenced in a study of blood T cells in healthy people across ages. Together with a sample-barcoded 5' primer, a J-beta primer mix was included in a second PCR lasting about 7 to 11 cycles. TCRdb passed the 5' RACE reads through MiXCR, listing each CDR3 protein once. The sample shows 1.5 million to 2 million distinct CDR3 sequences, approximately 28% of them seen only once. The material sequenced was blood. The receptor source for this set is a woman aged 25 to 45 in good health.

The genes are TRBV28 and TRBJ1-5; possibly TRBD1 for D (6 bases). This CDR3 contains 19 residues. Germline V gene sequence: CDR1 MDHEN, CDR2 SYDVKM. The V end was cut by 4 bases, the J end by 2 bases, with 24 bases between. The CDR3 protein is CASSSRLTPDRRRNQPQHF. The CDR3 DNA follows: TGTGCCAGCAGTTCACGCCTGACGCCAGACAGGAGGCGCAATCAGCCCCAGCATTTT.

The V and J genes are TRBV29-1 and TRBJ1-1, with 7 nucleotides matching TRBD1. The germline CDR1 and CDR2 sequences are SQVTM and ANQGSEA. Unmatched junction bases numbered 7, after V lost 7 bases and J lost 5 bases. The CDR3 totals 12 residues. The CDR3 region has the DNA TGCAGCGCCAAACTACAGGGGACTGAAGCTTTCTTT. Its protein is CSAKLQGTEAFF.

The rearrangement uses TRBV19 and TRBJ2-7, with 7 positions matching TRBD1. V shed 3 bases and J 4 bases; nucleotides not matched to a gene: 9. The CDR3 has 15 amino acids. The germline CDR1 and CDR2 sequences are LNHDA and SQIVND (reference sequence). Here the CDR3 reads CASSIRQGRRYEQYF. Written as DNA, the CDR3 is TGTGCCAGTAGTATTAGACAGGGTCGGCGTTACGAGCAGTACTTC.

Comment on this clonotype: The CDR3 end shows no conserved phenylalanine or tryptophan, and so a read error is likely. The V gene is TRBV3-1, the J gene TRBJ2-7; D possibly matches TRBD1 or TRBD2 (5 bases each). The CDR3 runs 13 residues. The germline CDR1 and CDR2 sequences are LGHDT and YNNKEL (reference sequence). V lost 8 bases, J lost 2 bases, and 13 bases lay in between. CDR3 region: CASRRGATYEQYC. In DNA form, the CDR3 reads TGTGCCAGCCGCCGAGGGGCGACCTACGAGCAGTACTGC.